The 29 T cell receptor beta chains reported below all come from one sample, sequenced in a study of molecular identifiers for immune sequencing clone quantification. TCRdb passed the PCR reads through MiXCR, listing each CDR3 protein once. The sample records 490,000 or so distinct CDR3 sequences, under 30% being singletons. Input material: naive CD8+ T cells from blood, with Jurkat cell RNA spiked in. The subset was: FACS-sorted CD8+CD4-CCR7+CD45RA+ naive T cells. These receptor sequences come from a human donor in good health. Some libraries in this study had Jurkat cell RNA spiked in.

Notes on this clonotype: A much larger clone is a single base away; this may be a read error. The J gene is TRBJ2-5, the V gene TRBV4-3, with D perhaps matching TRBD2 (6 bases). Germline CDR1 LGHNA, CDR2 YSLEER. There are 15 residues in the CDR3. Written as DNA, the CDR3 is TGCGCCAGCAGCCAAGGCGGGACGGCCCAAGAGACCCGGTACTTC. Protein: CASSQGGTAQETRYF.

V usage is TRBV2 and J usage is TRBJ2-1, with 10 bases matching TRBD2. Germline CDR1 SNHLY, CDR2 FYNNEI. The J segment lost 2 bases and the V segment lost 2 bases, leaving 3 bases of the junction unmatched. CDR3 length equals 16 residues. The DNA of the CDR3 is TGTGCCAGCAGTGAAAGGACTAGCGGACCCTACAATGAGCAGTTCTTC. It specifies CASSERTSGPYNEQFF.

Of note for this clonotype: At one end, the junction sequence differs from germline, possibly due to a read error. The gene calls are TRBV30 and TRBJ1-1; D gene ambiguous. Germline CDR1 and CDR2: GTSNPN and SVGIG (reference sequence). CDR3 length equals 11 residues. CDR3 in amino acids: CAWSLNTEALF. The CDR3 region has the DNA TGTGCCTGGAGTCTCAACACTGAAGCTCTCTTT. The complete variable domain, with remaining parts taken from reference TRBV30 and TRBJ1-1, reads SQTIHQWPATLVQPVGSPLSLECTVEGTSNPNLYWYRQAAGRGLQLLFYSVGIGQISSEVPQNLSASRPQDRQFILSSKKLLLSDSGFYLCAWSLNTEALFGQGTRLTVV.

In nucleotides, the CDR3 is TGTGCCAGCACATCCGCCCCCGAGGTGGGTGAGCAGTTCTTC. It is translated as CASTSAPEVGEQFF. The V gene is TRBV27, the J gene TRBJ2-1, with D uncertain. The CDR3 runs 14 residues. The V gene's germline CDR1 is MNHEY and CDR2 SMNVEV (reference sequence). Trimming cost V 7 bases and J 9 bases, with 19 bases left between them.

The chain has TRBV5-6 and TRBJ2-1; TRBD2 matches at 11 bases. Germline-derived CDR1 and CDR2 are SGHDT and YYEEEE. The CDR3 totals 17 residues. V gave up 4 bases and J gave up 8 bases; unmatched junction bases: 14. The CDR3 DNA is TGTGCCAGCAGCCCGGGGGGTACTAGCGGGGGTTGGGATGAGCAGTTCTTC. Its translation is CASSPGGTSGGWDEQFF.

The V gene is TRBV7-9, the J gene TRBJ2-1; 7 bases are a match to TRBD1. Germline V gene data show CDR1 as SEHNR and CDR2 as FQNEAQ (reference sequence). V was pared by 5 bases and J by 2 bases, with 6 bases of the junction left unmatched. The length of the CDR3 is 15 residues. The CDR3 here is CASSPPGQPYNEQFF. For the CDR3, the DNA is TGTGCCAGCAGCCCTCCGGGACAGCCCTACAATGAGCAGTTCTTC. The whole variable domain, remainder taken from reference TRBV7-9 and TRBJ2-1, is DTGVSQNPRHKITKRGQNVTFRCDPISEHNRLYWYRQTLGQGPEFLTYFQNEAQLEKSRLLSDRFSAERPKGSFSTLEIQRTEQGDSAMYLCASSPPGQPYNEQFFGPGTRLTVL.

Remarks on this clonotype: This likely comes from a read error, as the CDR3 has no conserved phenylalanine or tryptophan at its end. This chain joins TRBV10-3 and TRBJ2-7; 8 bases are shared with TRBD2. With 8 bases clipped from V and 2 bases from J, the junction kept 2 bases outside the gene matches. The CDR3 is 12 residues long. The germline CDR1 and CDR2 sequences are ENHRY and SYGVKD. The CDR3, as DNA: TGTGCCATCCGCGGGGGGACCTACGAGCAGTACCTC. Encoded protein: CAIRGGTYEQYL.

This clonotype has only a few counts. This may be a read error: a much more frequent sequence differs by one nucleotide. V and J are TRBV7-9 and TRBJ2-4; the match to TRBD2 covers 7 bases. The CDR3 is 16 residues long. Germline lookup yields CDR1 SEHNR and CDR2 FQNEAQ (reference sequence). As DNA, the CDR3 is TGTGCCTGCAGCTCTTCTAGCGGACTAGCCAAAAACATTCAGTACTTC. This sequence encodes CACSSSSGLAKNIQYF.

This clonotype came up many times. This chain links TRBV7-9 with TRBJ1-1; TRBD1 aligns across 9 bases. The CDR3 runs 14 residues. CDR1 SEHNR and CDR2 FQNEAQ come from the germline V gene (reference sequence). V lost 5 bases and J lost 4; bases outside the gene matches: 5. CDR3 sequence: CASSNGTGLTEAFF. The CDR3 region has the DNA TGTGCCAGCAGCAACGGGACAGGGCTCACTGAAGCTTTCTTT.

Note on this clonotype: A much larger clone sits a single nucleotide away, making a read error possible. This sequence joins TRBV14 and TRBJ2-1, with TRBD1 identical over 7 bases. J gave up 6 bases and V 4 bases, and 12 bases lay outside the gene matches. Germline V lookup: CDR1 SGHDN, CDR2 FVKESK. The CDR3 runs 16 residues. The CDR3 here is CASSPWTGPVSNEQFF. For the CDR3, the DNA is TGTGCCAGCAGCCCCTGGACAGGCCCTGTTAGCAATGAGCAGTTCTTC. Filled out from reference TRBV14 and TRBJ2-1, the complete variable domain reads EAGVTQFPSHSVIEKGQTVTLRCDPISGHDNLYWYRRVMGKEIKFLLHFVKESKQDESGMPNNRFLAERTGGTYSTLKVQPAELEDSGVYFCASSPWTGPVSNEQFFGPGTRLTVL.

This clonotype came up many times. The chain has TRBV6-6 and TRBJ2-3; 11 nucleotides match TRBD2. J lost 0 bases, V lost 6 bases, and 11 bases had no gene match. The CDR3 sequence is 18 residues long. Germline-derived CDR1 and CDR2 are MNHNY and SVGAGI (reference sequence). CDR3 residues: CASSSHPGLAESTDTQYF. The CDR3, as DNA: TGTGCCAGCAGCTCTCACCCGGGACTAGCGGAGAGCACAGATACGCAGTATTTT.

Remarks on this clonotype: This may stem from a read error, because a much larger clone lies one nucleotide away. The rearrangement joins TRBV5-3 to TRBJ2-7, with a possible D match to TRBD1 (5 bases). TRBV5-3 is noted as an ORF with a role that remains uncertain. The CDR3 is 15 amino acids. The CDR3 DNA reads TGTGCCAGCAGCTGGGGCGCGCGAGGCTCCTACGAGCAGTACTTC. Translation: CASSWGARGSYEQYF.

The chain is built from TRBV20-1 and TRBJ1-6, with a weak D call TRBD1 (6 bases). Trimming left V 1 base short and J 1 base short, with 14 bases between. CDR1 is DFQATT, CDR2 SNEGSKA, per germline (reference sequence). This CDR3 is 17 amino acids long. In DNA form, the CDR3 reads TGCAGTGCTAGAGGGGGCAGGGGACGGTCCTATAATTCACCCCTCCACTTT. This translates into CSARGGRGRSYNSPLHF.

This chain uses TRBV5-4 with TRBJ2-5; 8 nucleotides align to TRBD1. The CDR3 covers 15 residues. The junction had 7 bases not matched to a gene; V was cut back by 2 bases and J by 4 bases. The V gene's germline CDR1 is SGHNT and CDR2 YYREEE (reference sequence). The CDR3 DNA sequence: TGTGCCAGCAGCTTCCAGGGGGCTCTACTAGAGACCCAGTACTTC. The encoded protein is CASSFQGALLETQYF.

V is TRBV25-1 and J is TRBJ1-6; maybe TRBD1 (5 bases). Trimming removed 7 bases at V and 8 bases at J, with 18 bases between. The CDR3 is made up of 15 amino acids. CDR1 and CDR2 (germline): MGHDK, SYGVNS. The CDR3 nucleotides are TGTGCCAGCAACCTCAGGGAGGGATCTGATTCACCCCTCCACTTT. Translation gives CASNLREGSDSPLHF.

This clonotype was detected a few times. The chain has TRBV5-6 and TRBJ2-1, with D perhaps matching TRBD2 (5 bases). The CDR3 extends over 13 amino acids. Germline CDR1 reads SGHDT; CDR2 reads YYEEEE. V dropped 4 bases and J dropped 6 bases, with 11 bases sitting between them. The chain's CDR3 is CASSGELVNEQFF. DNA for the CDR3: TGTGCCAGCAGCGGGGAGCTAGTCAATGAGCAGTTCTTC. The full variable domain, rest sourced from reference TRBV5-6 and TRBJ2-1, is DAGVTQSPTHLIKTRGQQVTLRCSPKSGHDTVSWYQQALGQGPQFIFQYYEEEERQRGNFPDRFSGHQFPNYSSELNVNALLLGDSALYLCASSGELVNEQFFGPGTRLTVL.

Details on this clonotype: As the CDR3 is not closed by the conserved phenylalanine or tryptophan, this likely results from a read error. The chain carries TRBV7-8 and TRBJ1-5; D remains unclear. The CDR3 runs 13 residues. CDR1 SGHVS and CDR2 FQNEAQ come from the germline V gene. V lost 4 bases and J lost 5, with 9 bases in between. CDR3 DNA sequence: TGTGCCAGCAGCTCGGGCGGGGATCAGCCCCAGCATTCT. Its protein product is CASSSGGDQPQHS.

There are many counts of this clonotype. V is TRBV6-5 and J is TRBJ2-5; the match to TRBD2 covers 8 bases. The V and J ends lost 6 bases and 5 bases, in that order; junction bases with no gene match: 14. The V gene's germline CDR1 is MNHEY and CDR2 SVGAGI. The CDR3 has 16 amino acids. The CDR3 DNA sequence: TGTGCCAGCAGCCTCGAGCCCAGCGGGAGCGCTGAGACCCAGTACTTC. Its protein is CASSLEPSGSAETQYF.

A few counts support this clonotype. The chain joins TRBV6-2 or TRBV6-3 to TRBJ2-7; D is perhaps TRBD2 (6 bases). Trimming left V 5 bases short and J 6 bases short, with 26 bases between. Germline V gene lookup returns CDR1 MNHEY and CDR2 SVGEGT. The length of the CDR3 is 17 residues. This chain's CDR3 is CASSLEEPGAVWGEQYF. The CDR3, as DNA: TGTGCCAGCAGTCTAGAGGAACCGGGAGCCGTTTGGGGCGAGCAGTACTTC.

This chain joins TRBV4-3 and TRBJ2-2; possibly TRBD2 for D (5 bases). Trimming shortened V by 0 bases and J by 5 bases, and 13 bases separated the two germline ends. The germline V gene has CDR1 LGHNA and CDR2 YSLEER. This CDR3 has 16 amino acids. CDR3 sequence reads: CASSQDFPPGTGELFF. CDR3 DNA: TGCGCCAGCAGCCAAGATTTTCCTCCGGGAACCGGGGAGCTGTTTTTT.

This clonotype was recorded many times. The chain has TRBV5-1 and TRBJ1-1; the D is unclear. This CDR3 has 13 residues. Trimming removed 0 bases at V and 0 bases at J, with 3 bases between. Per germline, CDR1 SGHRS and CDR2 YFSETQ. The CDR3 bases are TGCGCCAGCAGCTTGGCTTTGAACACTGAAGCTTTCTTT. Translation: CASSLALNTEAFF.

This clonotype was seen repeatedly, ten times or more. This chain connects TRBV20-1 to TRBJ2-7, with a weak D call TRBD1 (6 bases). Germline CDR1 is DFQATT and CDR2 is SNEGSKA (reference sequence). Trimming removed 3 bases at V and 2 bases at J, with 17 bases between. The CDR3 sequence is 15 residues long. The CDR3 reads CSASKQGEATYEQYF. The CDR3 DNA reads TGCAGTGCTAGCAAACAGGGAGAAGCTACCTACGAGCAGTACTTC.

This clonotype was seen ten or more times. The chain uses TRBV29-1 and TRBJ2-3, with D unclear. Trimming shortened V by 0 bases and J by 4 bases, and 14 bases separated the two germline ends. Germline V gives CDR1 SQVTM, CDR2 ANQGSEA. This CDR3 spans 15 amino acids. The CDR3, as DNA: TGCAGCGTTGAAGATCTAGACACGGCGGCAGATACGCAGTATTTT. As protein: CSVEDLDTAADTQYF.

In this sample, this clonotype turned up a few times. A read error may account for a junction end that differs from germline. V is TRBV5-1 and J is TRBJ2-7, with 7 positions matching TRBD1. There are 18 residues in the CDR3. Germline loops: CDR1 SGHRS, CDR2 YFSETQ. CDR3 sequence (DNA): TGCGCCAGCAGCTTGCCCACAGAGACAGGGAAATACTCCTACGGGCAGTACTTC. This sequence encodes CASSLPTETGKYSYGQYF.

V and J are TRBV19 and TRBJ1-1; no reliable D call. Trimming removed 4 bases at V and 4 bases at J, with 10 bases between. Germline lookup yields CDR1 LNHDA and CDR2 SQIVND (reference sequence). The CDR3 contains 13 residues. CDR3 sequence: CASSTRVGTEAFF. In nucleotides, the CDR3 is TGTGCCAGTAGTACGAGGGTGGGCACTGAAGCTTTCTTT.

To note about this clonotype: A much larger clone is a single base away; this may be a read error. The chain is built from TRBV5-6 and TRBJ2-3; 10 bases are shared with TRBD2. The CDR3 totals 17 residues. Germline CDR1 is SGHDT and CDR2 is YYEEEE. The CDR3: CASSWMTSGSFTDTQNF. The CDR3, as DNA: TGTGCCAGCAGCTGGATGACTAGCGGGTCCTTCACAGATACGCAGAATTTT.

The gene calls are TRBV27 and TRBJ2-1; D is unresolved. The CDR3 loop spans 15 amino acids. The ends were cut back, 2 bases at V and 1 base at J, with 9 bases in the middle. The germline CDR1 and CDR2 sequences are MNHEY and SMNVEV (reference sequence). CDR3 DNA: TGTGCCAGCAGTTTAGGAGCGAATTCCTACAATGAGCAGTTCTTC. Encoded protein: CASSLGANSYNEQFF.

Points on this clonotype: This CDR3 fails to terminate in the conserved phenylalanine or tryptophan, so it likely reflects a read error. The V gene is TRBV18, the J gene TRBJ2-7, with no clear D. V lost 6 bases to trimming and J lost 6 bases, with 6 bases between them. CDR1 is KGHSH, CDR2 LQKENI, per germline. The CDR3 is 10 amino acids. The CDR3 loop is CASSGPEQYL. CDR3 nucleotides: TGTGCCAGCTCTGGGCCCGAGCAGTACCTC.

The CDR3 DNA is TGTGCCAGTAGTATCCCCCAGGTTGGCCCCTACGAGCAGTACTTC. Amino acid sequence: CASSIPQVGPYEQYF. The chain carries TRBV19 and TRBJ2-7; D gene ambiguous. V was pared by 3 bases and J by 2 bases, with 14 bases between. The CDR3 runs to 15 residues. The germline CDR1 and CDR2 sequences are LNHDA and SQIVND (reference sequence).